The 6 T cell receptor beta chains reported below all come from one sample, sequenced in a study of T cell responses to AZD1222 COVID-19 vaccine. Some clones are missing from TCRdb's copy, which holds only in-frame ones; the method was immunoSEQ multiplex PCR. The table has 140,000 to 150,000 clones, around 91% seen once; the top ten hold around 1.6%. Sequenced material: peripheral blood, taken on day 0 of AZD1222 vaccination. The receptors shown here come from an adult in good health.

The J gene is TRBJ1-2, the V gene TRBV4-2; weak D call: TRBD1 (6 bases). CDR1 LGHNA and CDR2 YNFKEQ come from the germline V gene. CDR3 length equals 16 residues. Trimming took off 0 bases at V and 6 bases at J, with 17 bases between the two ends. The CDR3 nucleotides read TGTGCCAGCAGCCAAGATGTCAGGGGCGATCTGGATGGCTACACCTTC. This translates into CASSQDVRGDLDGYTF.

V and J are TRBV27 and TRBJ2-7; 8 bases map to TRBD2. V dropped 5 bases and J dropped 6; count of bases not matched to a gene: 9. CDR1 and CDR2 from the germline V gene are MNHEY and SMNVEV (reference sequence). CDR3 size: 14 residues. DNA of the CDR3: TGTGCCAGCAGTCCGGCGGGAGGCCTCCGCGAGCAGTACTTC. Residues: CASSPAGGLREQYF.

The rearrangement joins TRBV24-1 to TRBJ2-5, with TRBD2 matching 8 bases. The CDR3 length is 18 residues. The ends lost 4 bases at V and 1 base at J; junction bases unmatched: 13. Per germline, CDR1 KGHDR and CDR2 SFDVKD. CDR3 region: CATSDPLVGGRSQETQYF. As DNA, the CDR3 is TGTGCCACCAGTGACCCCCTGGTTGGCGGGAGGTCCCAAGAGACCCAGTACTTC.

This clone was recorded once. The CDR3 sequence: CASSARAQPIFNEQFF. In DNA, the CDR3 is TGTGCCAGCAGCGCCCGCGCCCAGCCGATTTTTAATGAGCAGTTCTTC. The chain links TRBV11-2 to TRBJ2-1; D unresolved. Trimming removed 5 bases at V and 7 bases at J, with 21 bases between. Germline CDR1 and CDR2: SGHAT and FQNNGV. The CDR3 covers 16 residues.

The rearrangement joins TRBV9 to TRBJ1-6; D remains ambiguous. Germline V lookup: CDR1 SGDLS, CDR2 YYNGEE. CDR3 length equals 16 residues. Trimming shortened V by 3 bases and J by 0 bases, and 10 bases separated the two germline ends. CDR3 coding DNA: TGTGCCAGCAGCGCCGGGCCGTCCTCCTATAATTCACCCCTCCACTTT. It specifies CASSAGPSSYNSPLHF.

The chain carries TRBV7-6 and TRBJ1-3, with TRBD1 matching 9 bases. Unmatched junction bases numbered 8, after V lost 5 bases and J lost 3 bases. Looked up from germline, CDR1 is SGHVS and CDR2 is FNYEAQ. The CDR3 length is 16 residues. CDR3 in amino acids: CASSQTGGLSGNTIYF. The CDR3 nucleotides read TGTGCCAGCAGCCAGACAGGGGGGCTAAGTGGAAACACCATATATTTT.